The following is a TCR beta chain sequence with its context. The record originates from a study of T cell responses to AZD1222 COVID-19 vaccine. The germline V gene has CDR1 MNHNY and CDR2 SVGAGI (reference sequence). The CDR3 consists of 14 residues. Trimming at V came to 8 bases and at J to 5 bases, leaving 10 bases not matched to a gene. Second-dose groups at about 4 or about 12 weeks were pooled. TCRdb's table, derived via immunoSEQ multiplex PCR, lists solely in-frame clones and lacks some. The table has about 150,000 clones, 90% to 95% seen once. This specimen was peripheral blood, taken 28 days after the second AZD1222 dose. The chain is built from TRBV6-6 and TRBJ2-3; 7 positions agree with TRBD2. The TCR was taken from an adult who received the AZD1222 COVID-19 vaccine. Written as DNA, the CDR3 is TGTGCCAGCGTCGTTGGGGGGGATGTAGATACGCAGTATTTT. Translation: CASVVGGDVDTQYF.